This T cell receptor (beta chain) originates from a study of blood T cell repertoires in COVID-19. The method was immunoSEQ multiplex PCR; TCRdb's version includes in-frame clones alone and lacks a portion of them. The sample shows a few hundred thousand clones, about 87% of them seen only once. The ends were cut back, 4 bases at V and 0 bases at J, with 10 bases in the middle. The CDR3 consists of 15 residues. Germline V gene sequence: CDR1 MNHEY, CDR2 SVGEGT. The age range of participants was about 18 to 90 years, with residence in under 25 US areas. The chain links TRBV6-2 or TRBV6-3 to TRBJ2-1, with D unclear. The receptor comes from a woman between 50 and 59 years old who had recovered from COVID-19. The sample was PBMCs or T cells enriched from blood (not recorded which). The CDR3 DNA is TGTGCCAGCAGTTTCGTTAGCAGCTCCTACAATGAGCAGTTCTTC. Protein sequence: CASSFVSSSYNEQFF.